The 21 T cell receptor beta chains listed next were all sequenced from one sample in a study of blood T cell repertoires in COVID-19. Sequencing was performed with immunoSEQ multiplex PCR; in TCRdb, only in-frame clones are kept and a portion is missing. The sample consists of 250,000 to 400,000 clones, roughly nine tenths of them appearing once. Sample: peripheral blood. Every receptor here comes from a woman aged 30 to 39 with COVID-19, enrolled during active disease.

The CDR3 here is CATSRETGGDGYTF. Here the CDR3 DNA reads TGTGCCACCAGCAGGGAGACAGGGGGAGATGGCTACACCTTC. The chain is built from TRBV15 and TRBJ1-2; 9 bases align to TRBD1. V was clipped by 3 bases and J by 6 bases; unmatched bases: 5. Germline loops: CDR1 LNHNV, CDR2 YYDKDF (reference sequence). The CDR3 totals 14 residues. The entire variable domain, with the rest obtained from reference TRBV15 and TRBJ1-2, is as follows: DAMVIQNPRYQVTQFGKPVTLSCSQTLNHNVMYWYQQKSSQAPKLLFHYYDKDFNNEADTPDNFQSRRPNTSFCFLDIRSPGLGDTAMYLCATSRETGGDGYTFGSGTRLTVV.

CDR3 sequence: CASGWGPRAAEAFF. As DNA, the CDR3 is TGTGCCAGCGGATGGGGGCCTAGAGCGGCTGAAGCTTTCTTT. The genes are TRBV27 and TRBJ1-1; D is possibly TRBD1 (6 bases). Trimming left V 8 bases short and J 6 bases short, with 19 bases between. The CDR3 is 14 residues long. The germline V gene has CDR1 MNHEY and CDR2 SMNVEV (reference sequence).

This rearrangement joins TRBV6-2 or TRBV6-3 to TRBJ2-3, with no clear D. CDR1 is MNHEY, CDR2 SVGEGT, per germline. The V gene lost 1 base and the J gene lost 0 bases, with 11 bases spanning the gap. This CDR3 spans 16 amino acids. The CDR3 sequence is CASSYFLASSTDTQYF. The CDR3 DNA reads TGTGCCAGCAGTTACTTCCTGGCCTCTAGCACAGATACGCAGTATTTT.

The rearrangement uses TRBV28 and TRBJ1-4; possibly TRBD1 for D (5 bases). The germline gives CDR1 MDHEN, CDR2 SYDVKM. This CDR3 spans 14 amino acids. Trimming stripped 8 bases from V and 8 bases from J, with 18 bases between. As DNA, the CDR3 is TGTGCCAGCGGGCCCGGGGGGACTTGGGAAAAACTGTTTTTT. Translation gives CASGPGGTWEKLFF.

There are many counts of this clone. This chain's CDR3 is CASSRTSEIYNEQFF. In DNA form, the CDR3 reads TGTGCCAGCAGTCGGACTAGCGAGATTTACAATGAGCAGTTCTTC. V gene TRBV28 combines with J gene TRBJ2-1, with 9 bases that match TRBD2. CDR3 length: 15 residues. Germline CDR1 reads MDHEN; CDR2 reads SYDVKM. V trimming: 5 bases; J trimming: 4 bases; junction bases outside the gene matches: 6.

The chain is built from TRBV28 and TRBJ1-5, with TRBD1 matching over 7 bases. V lost 4 bases, J lost 1 base, and 7 bases stayed unmatched. Germline CDR1 MDHEN, CDR2 SYDVKM. This CDR3 region has 16 residues. CDR3 coding DNA: TGTGCCAGCAGTTCTCTTACAGGGGTGAGCAATCAGCCCCAGCATTTT. As protein: CASSSLTGVSNQPQHF.

The chain recombines TRBV11-2 with TRBJ2-5, with D perhaps matching TRBD1 (6 bases). The V end lost 1 base, the J end lost 5 bases, and 20 bases lay between the germline ends. The length of the CDR3 is 17 residues. The germline gives CDR1 SGHAT, CDR2 FQNNGV. This chain's CDR3 is CASSLGLPGGQTETQYF. The CDR3 nucleotides read TGTGCCAGCAGCTTAGGATTGCCTGGGGGACAAACGGAGACCCAGTACTTC.

The chain is built from TRBV5-1 and TRBJ1-4, with D possibly matching TRBD1 (6 bases). V dropped 4 bases and J dropped 6 bases, with 16 bases sitting between them. This CDR3 is 15 amino acids long. Germline lookup yields CDR1 SGHRS and CDR2 YFSETQ. For the CDR3, the DNA is TGCGCCAGCAGCAGAGGGCCAGGGGCGGATGAAAAACTGTTTTTT. Protein product: CASSRGPGADEKLFF.

V usage is TRBV30 and J usage is TRBJ1-3; possible D gene TRBD1, 5 bases. V was clipped by 0 bases and J by 0 bases, with 9 bases between them. This CDR3 contains 15 residues. The germline V gene has CDR1 GTSNPN and CDR2 SVGIG (reference sequence). DNA for the CDR3: TGTGCCTGGAGTGTATCTGACAGCTCTGGAAACACCATATATTTT. Amino acid sequence: CAWSVSDSSGNTIYF.

V usage is TRBV29-1 and J usage is TRBJ1-1; D remains ambiguous. Germline CDR1 SQVTM, CDR2 ANQGSEA. With 7 bases removed from V and 4 bases from J, the gap between germline ends came to 10 bases. The CDR3 has 11 amino acids. This CDR3 is CSATLATEAFF. The CDR3 nucleotides read TGCAGCGCTACATTGGCCACTGAAGCTTTCTTT.

This clone was seen more than once but under ten times. At the DNA level, this CDR3 is encoded by other sequences in the same sample as well. The chain couples TRBV27 to TRBJ1-2; 8 bases match TRBD1. V was pared by 3 bases and J by 4 bases, with 4 bases of the junction left unmatched. This CDR3 spans 14 amino acids. CDR1 is MNHEY, CDR2 SMNVEV, per germline (reference sequence). The CDR3 reads CASSFSDRAYGYTF. The CDR3 DNA is TGTGCCAGCAGTTTTTCGGACAGGGCCTATGGCTACACCTTC.

V is TRBV19 and J is TRBJ1-2, with no clear D. The length of the CDR3 is 15 residues. V was pared by 6 bases and J by 1 base, with 15 bases between. CDR1 LNHDA and CDR2 SQIVND come from the germline V gene (reference sequence). CDR3 sequence (DNA): TGTGCCAGTAGATCGGAGGGTAAGAGTAACTATGGCTACACCTTC. Its protein product is CASRSEGKSNYGYTF.

This chain links TRBV30 with TRBJ1-6; D is perhaps TRBD1 (6 bases). With 4 bases removed from V and 3 bases from J, the gap between germline ends came to 19 bases. This CDR3 comprises 17 residues. Germline-derived CDR1 and CDR2 are GTSNPN and SVGIG (reference sequence). Here the CDR3 DNA reads TGTGCCTGGACCACCTACAAGACAGGAAGCTATAATTCACCCCTCCACTTT. Protein: CAWTTYKTGSYNSPLHF.

This chain connects TRBV30 to TRBJ2-1; 9 nucleotides agree with TRBD2. V dropped 4 bases and J dropped 7; count of bases not matched to a gene: 8. The CDR3 contains 14 residues. The germline V gene has CDR1 GTSNPN and CDR2 SVGIG (reference sequence). CDR3 nucleotides: TGTGCCTGGATAGCGGGAGTCGGGTGGAATGAGCAGTTCTTC. The encoded protein is CAWIAGVGWNEQFF.

The rearrangement uses TRBV10-3 and TRBJ2-2, with D possibly matching TRBD2 (7 bases). The germline V gene encodes CDR1 ENHRY and CDR2 SYGVKD. Trimming took 2 bases from V and 3 from J, leaving 16 bases between them. The CDR3 is 17 amino acids. The chain's CDR3 is CAISEISGGLDTGELFF. The DNA of the CDR3 is TGTGCCATCAGTGAGATTTCGGGGGGCTTAGACACCGGGGAGCTGTTTTTT.

This clone was observed a single time. The chain is built from TRBV18 and TRBJ1-2, with TRBD1 as a possible D gene (6 bases). CDR1 and CDR2 (germline): KGHSH, LQKENI. The V and J ends lost 3 bases and 3 bases respectively, with 11 bases between them. The CDR3 sequence is 14 residues long. CDR3 sequence reads: CASSPAGEDYGYTF. The CDR3 DNA follows: TGTGCCAGCTCACCGGCAGGGGAAGACTATGGCTACACCTTC.

The V call is TRBV28, the J call TRBJ2-2; 7 bases are a match to TRBD2. The V and J ends lost 3 bases and 6 bases, in that order; junction bases with no gene match: 7. CDR1 is MDHEN, CDR2 SYDVKM, per germline. CDR3 size: 15 residues. In nucleotides, the CDR3 is TGTGCCAGCAGTTTCGGGAGGTCGATGGCCGGGGAGCTGTTTTTT. Amino acids: CASSFGRSMAGELFF.

The chain combines TRBV5-4 with TRBJ1-5; D not certain. V was trimmed by 4 bases and J by 6 bases, leaving 14 bases between them. The CDR3 length is 14 residues. Per germline, CDR1 SGHNT and CDR2 YYREEE (reference sequence). This chain's CDR3 is CASSVDLGSQPQHF. CDR3 DNA: TGTGCCAGCAGCGTTGATTTGGGCAGTCAGCCCCAGCATTTT.

This clone has only a few counts. This sequence joins TRBV7-9 and TRBJ2-7; 13 bases align to TRBD2. CDR3 length: 13 amino acids. The J segment lost 6 bases and the V segment lost 8 bases, leaving 4 bases of the junction unmatched. From germline, CDR1 is SEHNR and CDR2 FQNEAQ (reference sequence). CDR3 nucleotides: TGTGCCAGCGACGGGACTAGCGGGACCGAGCAGTACTTC. Translation gives CASDGTSGTEQYF.

The chain carries TRBV7-9 and TRBJ2-3, with D unresolved. The CDR3 covers 19 residues. From germline, CDR1 is SEHNR and CDR2 FQNEAQ (reference sequence). Trimming pared 2 bases from V and 2 bases from J, leaving 23 bases between. In nucleotides, the CDR3 is TGTGCCAGCAGCTTAATGCGTATACTAACCTTCAACCACACAGATACGCAGTATTTT. This encodes CASSLMRILTFNHTDTQYF.

The rearrangement uses TRBV2 and TRBJ2-1; 15 bases are shared with TRBD2. From germline, CDR1 is SNHLY and CDR2 FYNNEI. The ends lost 8 bases at V and 1 base at J; junction bases unmatched: 6. CDR3 length equals 17 residues. The CDR3 DNA reads TGTGCCAGCCGGACAGGGACTAGCGGGAGGTCCTACAATGAGCAGTTCTTC. Translating gives CASRTGTSGRSYNEQFF.